This T cell receptor beta chain was recovered during a study of blood T cell repertoires in COVID-19. Study overall: Samples representing acute and convalescent COVID-19 were sourced from the United States, Italy and Spain. Nucleic acid was either cDNA or gDNA, and it came from T cells, B-cell-depleted T cells, or PBMCs.

Looked up from germline, CDR1 is SGHTA and CDR2 is FQGNSA. V lost 2 bases, J lost 5 bases, and 8 bases stayed unmatched. The CDR3 is made up of 16 amino acids. Measured with immunoSEQ multiplex PCR; TCRdb has only the in-frame clones, and not every one. The sample has tens of thousands of clones; about 92% are singletons. Recruited during active infection, patients (from Seattle) were subsequently followed longitudinally. The gene calls are TRBV7-2 and TRBJ2-5, with 10 positions matching TRBD2. The sequence came from a man aged 45 to 65 with COVID-19, enrolled during active disease. The source material was peripheral blood. The CDR3 region has the DNA TGTGCCAGCAGCTTAAGGAGCGGGAGGGCCTTGGAGACCCAGTACTTC. Translating gives CASSLRSGRALETQYF.